This TCR beta chain was observed in a study of shared clonotypes between healthy human individuals. Overall study results and limits: Expectations were that clonotype sharing among donors would be affected by sequencing depth.

Repertoires were generated with immunoSEQ multiplex PCR, while TCRdb's copy carries only in-frame clones and drops some. This sample has 2,500,000 or so clones, with 85% to 95% found just once. V gave up 5 bases and J gave up 5 bases; unmatched junction bases: 5. The CDR3 is 14 amino acids. Per germline, CDR1 LNHDA and CDR2 SQIVND (reference sequence). Splitting the CD4+ cells yielded a CD45RA+ naive subset and a CD45RA-negative memory subset. With respect to this clone: The antigen remains undetermined.

This clonotype was sampled from a man aged 18 to 30 in good health. Some clones in this sample may be carry-over from other donors' samples. The sequencing sample was made of naive CD4+ T cells from PBMCs. Stated subset: CD45RA+ positively selected. The chain combines TRBV19 with TRBJ2-7; 11 nucleotides match TRBD1. The CDR3 loop is CASSPSGQGDEQYF. CDR3 in DNA: TGTGCCAGTAGTCCCTCGGGACAGGGGGACGAGCAGTACTTC.